This passage covers 27 T cell receptor beta chains from one sample sequenced in a study of shared clonotypes between healthy human individuals. Sequenced by immunoSEQ multiplex PCR; TCRdb stores in-frame clones only, minus some. Found here are 190,000 or so clones, approximately 61% of them singletons; the top ten hold 10%. The sequencing sample was made of memory CD4+ T cells sorted from blood. Stated subset: CD45RA-negative fraction. Receptors originate from a young man in good health.

This clone was detected only a few times. J is TRBJ2-2 and V is TRBV6-5; 8 bases agree with TRBD2. This CDR3 region has 16 residues. The V gene end was trimmed by 0 bases and the J gene end by 0 bases; junction bases not matched to a gene: 0. Germline lookup yields CDR1 MNHEY and CDR2 SVGAGI. The chain's CDR3 is CASSYSAGANTGELFF. CDR3 DNA sequence: TGTGCCAGCAGTTACTCAGCGGGAGCGAACACCGGGGAGCTGTTTTTT.

The table lists this clone with a few counts. This sequence joins TRBV5-1 and TRBJ1-4; TRBD1 matches at 7 bases. In germline, CDR1 is SGHRS, CDR2 YFSETQ. V gave up 0 bases and J gave up 8 bases; unmatched junction bases: 7. The CDR3 totals 15 residues. CDR3 sequence reads: CASSLGQGAGEKLFF. In DNA, the CDR3 is TGCGCCAGCAGCTTGGGACAGGGCGCTGGCGAAAAACTGTTTTTT.

The chain uses TRBV28 and TRBJ2-1, with TRBD2 identical over 10 bases. Germline lookup yields CDR1 MDHEN and CDR2 SYDVKM. CDR3 length: 15 amino acids. V shed 9 bases and J 3 bases; nucleotides not matched to a gene: 8. The CDR3 spells CASQSGTSVYNEQFF. CDR3 sequence (DNA): TGTGCCAGTCAGAGCGGGACTAGCGTCTACAATGAGCAGTTCTTC.

The chain recombines TRBV7-8 with TRBJ2-7; D remains ambiguous. The germline V gene encodes CDR1 SGHVS and CDR2 FQNEAQ. The CDR3 loop spans 13 amino acids. V was pared by 2 bases and J by 1 base, with 6 bases between. In DNA form, the CDR3 reads TGTGCCAGCAGCTTATCCGGGTCCTACGAGCAGTACTTC. Encoded protein: CASSLSGSYEQYF.

The chain couples TRBV5-4 to TRBJ2-3, with D perhaps TRBD1 (6 bases). The V gene's germline CDR1 is SGHNT and CDR2 YYREEE (reference sequence). Trimming stripped 3 bases from V and 6 bases from J, with 14 bases between. This CDR3 contains 14 residues. The CDR3 loop is CASSWDPQGDTQYF. The CDR3 DNA follows: TGTGCCAGCAGCTGGGACCCTCAGGGGGATACGCAGTATTTT.

The chain combines TRBV30 with TRBJ1-2; TRBD1 matches at 10 bases. The CDR3 spans 13 residues. The germline CDR1 and CDR2 sequences are GTSNPN and SVGIG (reference sequence). V lost 4 bases to trimming and J lost 3 bases; unmatched junction nucleotides: 2. Written as DNA, the CDR3 is TGTGCCTGGAAAGGGACAGGGGACTATGGCTACACCTTC. The encoded protein is CAWKGTGDYGYTF.

The chain employs TRBV5-4 and TRBJ1-4, with a possible D match to TRBD1 (5 bases). The CDR3 is 15 residues long. Trimming took 4 bases from V and 0 from J, leaving 10 bases between them. Germline V gives CDR1 SGHNT, CDR2 YYREEE (reference sequence). This chain's CDR3 is CASSPDSATNEKLFF. As DNA, the CDR3 is TGTGCCAGCAGCCCCGACAGTGCAACTAATGAAAAACTGTTTTTT.

This chain links TRBV21-1 with TRBJ2-1; the table's D call, TRBD2, was not checked against the DNA. TRBV21-1 is a pseudogene. This CDR3 is 15 amino acids long. CDR3 sequence reads: CASTPREEMGNEQFF. DNA of the CDR3: TGTGCCAGCACCCCTCGGGAGGAGATGGGCAATGAGCAGTTCTTC.

The CDR3 region has the DNA TGTGCCAGCAGCTTAGCCAGGGGAGAGTCTGGGGCCAACGTCCTGACTTTC. Protein: CASSLARGESGANVLTF. The rearrangement links TRBV11-2 to TRBJ2-6; the D gene is possibly TRBD1 (6 bases). Germline-derived CDR1 and CDR2 are SGHAT and FQNNGV. This CDR3 is 17 amino acids long. Trimming took off 1 base at V and 1 base at J, with 11 bases between the two ends.

This chain's CDR3 is CASSTEINTDTQYF. The CDR3 DNA follows: TGTGCCAGTAGTACAGAAATTAACACAGATACGCAGTATTTT. The chain couples TRBV2 to TRBJ2-3; D gene ambiguous. The CDR3 extends over 14 amino acids. Per germline, CDR1 SNHLY and CDR2 FYNNEI. Trimming took off 9 bases at V and 2 bases at J, with 15 bases between the two ends.

A few counts support this clone. This chain links TRBV27 with TRBJ2-5, with 10 bases lining up with TRBD2. This CDR3 comprises 16 residues. With V trimmed by 6 bases and J by 7 bases, 14 bases remained unmatched. CDR1 is MNHEY, CDR2 SMNVEV, per germline (reference sequence). Written as DNA, the CDR3 is TGTGCCAGCAGGGGTCTAGCGGGAGTCTCACAGGGGACCCAGTACTTC. Translating gives CASRGLAGVSQGTQYF.

Here the CDR3 DNA reads TGTGCCAGCAGCCCTAGGACAGGGAAAGGTGGCTACACCTTC. Translated: CASSPRTGKGGYTF. The rearrangement links TRBV7-9 to TRBJ1-2; 8 bases are a match to TRBD1. Germline V gives CDR1 SEHNR, CDR2 FQNEAQ (reference sequence). CDR3 length: 14 residues. Germline trimming cut 5 bases from V and 7 bases from J; bases unmatched to any gene: 9.

J is TRBJ2-1 and V is TRBV18; D remains ambiguous. This CDR3 comprises 11 residues. Germline CDR1 reads KGHSH; CDR2 reads LQKENI. V was cut by 4 bases and J by 10 bases, with 8 bases left in between. The CDR3 DNA reads as TGTGCCAGCTCACGTGCGCGGGAGCAGTTCTTC. Translating it yields CASSRAREQFF.

This clone has more than one count but fewer than ten. The chain recombines TRBV1 with TRBJ2-2; the listed D gene, TRBD2, was not tested against the DNA. TRBV1 is a pseudogene. The length of the CDR3 is 13 residues. CDR3 DNA: TGCACCAACGGGACTACTCATACCGGGGAGCTGTTTTTT. This encodes CTNGTTHTGELFF.

The CDR3 DNA reads as TGTGCCAGCAGCGTACTAGGTCAACTAGCGGGAAGTAGCTCCTACAATGAGCAGTTCTTC. Amino acid sequence: CASSVLGQLAGSSSYNEQFF. The V gene is TRBV9, the J gene TRBJ2-1; 10 positions match TRBD2. In germline, CDR1 is SGDLS, CDR2 YYNGEE. J was trimmed by 0 bases and V by 1 base; bases with no gene match: 13. The CDR3 is 20 residues long.

The chain carries TRBV2 and TRBJ2-7, with 10 bases that match TRBD2. The CDR3 covers 14 residues. CDR1 is SNHLY and CDR2 is FYNNEI in the germline V gene. V was pared by 6 bases and J by 6 bases, with 8 bases of the junction left unmatched. CDR3 protein: CASRLGLATREQYF. The CDR3 DNA sequence: TGTGCCAGCAGATTGGGACTAGCGACACGCGAGCAGTACTTC.

The chain links TRBV5-1 to TRBJ2-1; no firm D call. The CDR3 length is 11 residues. V was trimmed by 2 bases and J by 7 bases, leaving 4 bases between them. Germline CDR1 SGHRS, CDR2 YFSETQ. The CDR3: CASSFANEQFF. CDR3 bases: TGCGCCAGCAGCTTTGCGAATGAGCAGTTCTTC.

The chain carries TRBV18 and TRBJ2-7; 12 bases map to TRBD1. CDR1 and CDR2 from the germline V gene are KGHSH and LQKENI. The CDR3 totals 15 residues. Germline trimming cut 0 bases from V and 7 bases from J; bases unmatched to any gene: 4. The CDR3 DNA is TGTGCCAGCTCACCACCGGGACAGGGGGCAAGGGAGCAGTACTTC. Protein product: CASSPPGQGAREQYF.

The genes are TRBV7-2 and TRBJ2-3, with D maybe TRBD1 (5 bases). The length of the CDR3 is 14 residues. V lost 6 bases, J lost 2 bases, and 12 bases lay in between. Germline CDR1 is SGHTA and CDR2 is FQGNSA. CDR3 nucleotide sequence: TGTGCCAGCAGGAGAGACAGCACCACAGATACGCAGTATTTT. Its protein is CASRRDSTTDTQYF.

The chain employs TRBV18 and TRBJ1-1; the D gene is possibly TRBD1 (6 bases). From germline, CDR1 is KGHSH and CDR2 LQKENI. The V end lost 3 bases, the J end lost 3 bases, and 29 bases lay between the germline ends. This CDR3 is 20 amino acids long. The CDR3 nucleotides are TGTGCCAGCTCACCGCGACCTAAAACGTTTCTACGGGGGGCACACACTGAAGCTTTCTTT. Translation gives CASSPRPKTFLRGAHTEAFF. Supplemented by reference TRBV18 and TRBJ1-1, the full variable domain reads NAGVMQNPRHLVRRRGQEARLRCSPMKGHSHVYWYRQLPEEGLKFMVYLQKENIIDESGMPKERFSAEFPKEGPSILRIQQVVRGDSAAYFCASSPRPKTFLRGAHTEAFFGQGTRLTVV.

This chain connects TRBV5-1 to TRBJ2-2, with D possibly TRBD2 on 6 matching bases. Germline CDR1 is SGHRS and CDR2 is YFSETQ. The length of the CDR3 is 16 residues. The V end lost 1 base, the J end lost 2 bases, and 12 bases lay between the germline ends. CDR3 DNA sequence: TGCGCCAGCAGCTTGCGTTCAGGGACTAACACCGGGGAGCTGTTTTTT. Translation: CASSLRSGTNTGELFF. The full variable domain, rest sourced from reference TRBV5-1 and TRBJ2-2, is KAGVTQTPRYLIKTRGQQVTLSCSPISGHRSVSWYQQTPGQGLQFLFEYFSETQRNKGNFPGRFSGRQFSNSRSEMNVSTLELGDSALYLCASSLRSGTNTGELFFGEGSRLTVL.

The chain employs TRBV6-1 and TRBJ2-7, with 9 bases identical to TRBD2. J gave up 6 bases and V 7 bases, and 10 bases lay outside the gene matches. The CDR3 extends over 14 amino acids. From germline, CDR1 is MNHNS and CDR2 SASEGT. The DNA for the CDR3 is TGTGCCAGCATTTCAGCTAGCGGGACATCCGAGCAGTACTTC. Protein sequence: CASISASGTSEQYF.

This clone occurred many times. This chain links TRBV4-1 with TRBJ2-7, with D perhaps matching TRBD2 (5 bases). V lost 0 bases, J lost 2 bases, and 11 bases lay in between. Germline CDR1 and CDR2: MGHRA and YSYEKL. This CDR3 has 15 amino acids. The CDR3 is CASSQDAGGTYEQYF. The CDR3 nucleotides read TGCGCCAGCAGCCAAGATGCAGGAGGAACCTACGAGCAGTACTTC.

The V gene is TRBV18, the J gene TRBJ2-4; D unclear. Per the germline V gene, CDR1 is KGHSH and CDR2 is LQKENI. This CDR3 comprises 15 residues. With 0 bases removed from V and 0 bases from J, the gap between germline ends came to 6 bases. The CDR3 sequence is CASSPPVIAKNIQYF. Here the CDR3 DNA reads TGTGCCAGCTCACCACCGGTAATAGCCAAAAACATTCAGTACTTC.

This sequence joins TRBV15 and TRBJ2-1; 13 bases fit TRBD2. J lost 5 bases, V lost 5 bases, and 9 bases had no gene match. Germline values: CDR1 LNHNV, CDR2 YYDKDF (reference sequence). CDR3 length equals 17 residues. CDR3 nucleotides: TGTGCCACCAGCGTTAGCCAAGGACTAGCGGGGGACAATGAGCAGTTCTTC. It specifies CATSVSQGLAGDNEQFF.

J is TRBJ2-1 and V is TRBV10-3; TRBD1 aligns across 7 bases. The length of the CDR3 is 13 residues. Trimming at V came to 3 bases and at J to 9 bases, leaving 5 bases not matched to a gene. Germline V lookup: CDR1 ENHRY, CDR2 SYGVKD. This CDR3 reads CAISDPPGGEQFF. Here the CDR3 DNA reads TGTGCCATCAGTGACCCCCCAGGGGGTGAGCAGTTCTTC.

The J gene is TRBJ1-2, the V gene TRBV11-3; D uncertain. There are 12 residues in the CDR3. CDR1 SGHNT and CDR2 YENEEA come from the germline V gene. Trimming cost V 5 bases and J 6 bases, with 10 bases left between them. The CDR3 nucleotides are TGTGCCAGCAGCCCATGGTGGGATGGCTACACCTTC. Its translation: CASSPWWDGYTF.